What follows are 30 T cell receptor beta chains derived from one specimen sequenced in a study of CD8+CD57+ T cells in acquired aplastic anemia. Only patients with CD8+CD57+ cell expansion on flow cytometry were chosen for sequencing. TCR beta VDJ combinations and CDR3 sequences were profiled from genomic DNA. MiXCR, run by TCRdb on the reads, gives a single entry per CDR3 protein. The sample holds under 200,000 distinct CDR3 sequences, 48% seen once. Sequenced: sorted CD4+, CD8+, or CD8+CD57+ T cells (not recorded which) from PBMCs. Every receptor here comes from a human donor with aplastic anemia.

In this sample, this clonotype turned up a few times. The genes are TRBV15 and TRBJ1-2, with unresolved D. This CDR3 contains 12 residues. The V end was cut by 0 bases, the J end by 7 bases, with 6 bases between. The germline CDR1 and CDR2 sequences are LNHNV and YYDKDF (reference sequence). The CDR3 nucleotides read TGTGCCACCAGCAGAGATAACGGTGGCTACACCTTC. Amino acid sequence: CATSRDNGGYTF.

There are many counts of this clonotype. V and J are TRBV19 and TRBJ2-7; no firm D call. V gave up 3 bases and J gave up 1 base, with 7 bases separating them. CDR3 size: 13 residues. Per germline, CDR1 LNHDA and CDR2 SQIVND (reference sequence). CDR3 DNA sequence: TGTGCCAGTAGTATGGGCAGTTCCTACGAGCAGTACTTC. It specifies CASSMGSSYEQYF.

This clonotype was counted many times. The chain is built from TRBV20-1 and TRBJ2-1; 9 bases agree with TRBD2. This CDR3 has 14 residues. V dropped 4 bases and J dropped 6; count of bases not matched to a gene: 7. Germline V CDR1 and CDR2: DFQATT, SNEGSKA (reference sequence). CDR3 nucleotide sequence: TGCAGTGCTAATCGCGGGAGGGCCCCCAATGAGCAGTTCTTC. Its translation is CSANRGRAPNEQFF.

Only a few counts were recorded for this clonotype. The rearrangement uses TRBV3-1 and TRBJ2-4; D remains unclear. The CDR3 runs to 14 residues. The germline gives CDR1 LGHDT, CDR2 YNNKEL (reference sequence). With 1 base removed from V and 7 bases from J, the gap between germline ends came to 11 bases. CDR3 sequence (DNA): TGTGCCAGCAGCCAAGGAGGTAGTCTGAACATTCAGTACTTC. Protein product: CASSQGGSLNIQYF.

The CDR3 coding sequence is TGCAGTGCTAGAATAGGGGGCGGTGCAGATACGCAGTATTTT. It encodes CSARIGGGADTQYF. The chain has TRBV20-1 and TRBJ2-3; 7 nucleotides align to TRBD1. Germline assignment: CDR1 DFQATT and CDR2 SNEGSKA (reference sequence). V lost 2 bases, J lost 4 bases, and 6 bases stayed unmatched. This CDR3 spans 14 amino acids.

This clonotype was counted ten times or more. The J gene is TRBJ1-3, the V gene TRBV5-6; D gene unclear. The germline V gene has CDR1 SGHDT and CDR2 YYEEEE. CDR3 size: 14 residues. The V end lost 5 bases, the J end lost 0 bases, and 9 bases lay between the germline ends. The CDR3 bases are TGTGCCAGCAGTCATCCCCGCTCTGGAAACACCATATATTTT. Translated: CASSHPRSGNTIYF.

This chain joins TRBV4-3 and TRBJ1-2, with TRBD1 as a possible D gene (5 bases). There are 15 residues in the CDR3. CDR1 is LGHNA, CDR2 YSLEER, per germline. With 0 bases removed from V and 4 bases from J, the gap between germline ends came to 12 bases. CDR3 sequence reads: CASSQDFGGSYGYTF. In nucleotides, the CDR3 is TGCGCCAGCAGCCAAGATTTCGGGGGATCCTATGGCTACACCTTC.

The V call is TRBV7-9, the J call TRBJ1-1, with 8 bases matching TRBD1. The CDR3 consists of 13 residues. Germline V gene sequence: CDR1 SEHNR, CDR2 FQNEAQ (reference sequence). V lost 5 bases, J lost 6 bases, and 5 bases stayed unmatched. This CDR3 reads CASSVTGGPEAFF. DNA for the CDR3: TGTGCCAGCAGCGTAACAGGGGGTCCTGAAGCTTTCTTT.

As for this clonotype: This may come from a read error, since a much larger clone is one base off. The chain recombines TRBV10-3 with TRBJ1-1, with D possibly being TRBD1 (6 bases). Germline values: CDR1 ENHRY, CDR2 SYGVKD. The CDR3 has 14 residues. The V gene lost 4 bases and the J gene lost 3 bases, with 12 bases spanning the gap. Here the CDR3 DNA reads TGTGCCATCAGTGGGACAGAGTGGTACACTGAAGCTTTCTTT. Amino acid sequence: CAISGTEWYTEAFF.

This clonotype was seen many times. J is TRBJ1-1 and V is TRBV20-1; possibly TRBD1 for D (5 bases). The CDR3 has 15 amino acids. Germline CDR1 and CDR2: DFQATT and SNEGSKA (reference sequence). Trimming took 6 bases from V and 1 from J, leaving 18 bases between them. In DNA form, the CDR3 reads TGCAGTGCCCCTCGGGACTCCCCAAGGAACACTGAAGCTTTCTTT. Translated, it gives CSAPRDSPRNTEAFF.

The chain employs TRBV20-1 and TRBJ2-7, with D perhaps matching TRBD2 (5 bases). V was clipped by 0 bases and J by 6 bases, with 15 bases between them. The germline CDR1 and CDR2 sequences are DFQATT and SNEGSKA (reference sequence). The CDR3 has 14 residues. DNA for the CDR3: TGCAGTGCTAGAGACTTCCTAGCCTTAGGCGAGCAGTACTTC. Its translation is CSARDFLALGEQYF.

CDR3 nucleotides: TGCGCCAGCAGCTTGAACCGGGCGCTCACAGATACGCAGTATTTT. Amino acids: CASSLNRALTDTQYF. J is TRBJ2-3 and V is TRBV5-1; D is undetermined. V was pared by 1 base and J by 2 bases, with 11 bases between. This CDR3 has 15 amino acids. Per the germline V gene, CDR1 is SGHRS and CDR2 is YFSETQ. Variable domain in full (rest from reference TRBV5-1 and TRBJ2-3): KAGVTQTPRYLIKTRGQQVTLSCSPISGHRSVSWYQQTPGQGLQFLFEYFSETQRNKGNFPGRFSGRQFSNSRSEMNVSTLELGDSALYLCASSLNRALTDTQYFGPGTRLTVL.

This clonotype was counted ten times or more. This chain joins TRBV2 and TRBJ1-2; no firm D call. The CDR3 spans 15 residues. Deletions cut 4 bases from V and 3 bases from J, with 15 bases between. In germline, CDR1 is SNHLY, CDR2 FYNNEI. CDR3 in DNA: TGTGCCAGCAGTGGGACGGCGATTCTTGACTATGGCTACACCTTC. As protein: CASSGTAILDYGYTF.

The count of this clonotype is one. The chain is built from TRBV29-1 and TRBJ2-1; TRBD2 might be the D (5 bases). Germline values: CDR1 SQVTM, CDR2 ANQGSEA. This CDR3 spans 14 amino acids. Trimming pared 3 bases from V and 2 bases from J, leaving 11 bases between. Here the CDR3 reads CSVDPLRAYNEQFF. The CDR3 region has the DNA TGCAGCGTTGATCCCTTGCGGGCCTACAATGAGCAGTTCTTC.

The chain carries TRBV27 and TRBJ2-7, with 7 bases aligning to TRBD1. CDR1 and CDR2 from the germline V gene are MNHEY and SMNVEV (reference sequence). The CDR3 spans 15 residues. The junction had 7 bases not matched to a gene; V was cut back by 2 bases and J by 3 bases. This CDR3 reads CASSLRGQGNYEQYF. The CDR3, as DNA: TGTGCCAGCAGTTTAAGGGGGCAGGGTAACTACGAGCAGTACTTC.

The gene calls are TRBV11-2 and TRBJ2-7; 13 bases map to TRBD2. This CDR3 contains 18 residues. Germline CDR1 is SGHAT and CDR2 is FQNNGV. V was clipped by 6 bases and J by 4 bases; unmatched bases: 15. As DNA, the CDR3 is TGTGCCAGCAGGTCCACTAGCGGGGGGGCCGGTCTCGGGTACGAGCAGTACTTC. This gives the protein CASRSTSGGAGLGYEQYF.

This clonotype was recorded many times. The chain employs TRBV3-1 and TRBJ2-7; no firm D call. Deletions cut 4 bases from V and 0 bases from J, with 10 bases between. CDR1 LGHDT and CDR2 YNNKEL come from the germline V gene (reference sequence). The CDR3 totals 14 residues. CDR3 in amino acids: CASSRSLSSYEQYF. CDR3 DNA sequence: TGTGCCAGCAGCCGATCCCTAAGCTCCTACGAGCAGTACTTC.

This rearrangement joins TRBV20-1 to TRBJ2-3; TRBD2 matches 8 bases. The V segment lost 0 bases and the J segment 6 bases; nucleotides outside the gene matches: 8. Germline CDR1 and CDR2: DFQATT and SNEGSKA (reference sequence). The CDR3 runs to 15 residues. CDR3 protein: CSARDISGSVDTQYF. The CDR3 nucleotides are TGCAGTGCTAGAGATATAAGCGGGAGCGTCGATACGCAGTATTTT.

V is TRBV25-1 and J is TRBJ2-1, with unresolved D. CDR1 MGHDK and CDR2 SYGVNS come from the germline V gene. The CDR3 length is 15 residues. Trimming shortened V by 4 bases and J by 8 bases, and 18 bases separated the two germline ends. CDR3 in DNA: TGTGCCAGCAGTGGATCCTTACGCTCCCGCTATGAGCAGTTCTTC. Translated, it gives CASSGSLRSRYEQFF.

The sample holds one count of this clonotype. The chain couples TRBV19 to TRBJ1-2; no clear D gene. CDR1 is LNHDA and CDR2 is SQIVND in the germline V gene (reference sequence). V lost 7 bases, J lost 1 base, and 4 bases lay in between. The CDR3 runs 11 residues. The CDR3 DNA reads TGTGCCAGTATGGGTAACTATGGCTACACCTTC. Translation: CASMGNYGYTF.

The chain recombines TRBV27 with TRBJ2-7; D tentatively reads TRBD1 or TRBD2 (5 bases each). This CDR3 region has 15 residues. V was clipped by 0 bases and J by 3 bases, with 12 bases between them. Germline assignment: CDR1 MNHEY and CDR2 SMNVEV (reference sequence). The CDR3 DNA sequence: TGTGCCAGCAGTTTATCTGGGACCAGATTCTACGAGCAGTACTTC. Translating it yields CASSLSGTRFYEQYF.

This clonotype appeared many times. The chain carries TRBV7-6 and TRBJ2-7; 8 bases fit TRBD1. Germline V gene lookup returns CDR1 SGHVS and CDR2 FNYEAQ. The CDR3 contains 14 residues. V dropped 4 bases and J dropped 5; count of bases not matched to a gene: 7. CDR3 amino acids: CASSSPGQGNEQYF. The DNA for the CDR3 is TGTGCCAGCAGCTCTCCCGGACAGGGTAACGAGCAGTACTTC.

The gene calls are TRBV5-4 and TRBJ1-2, with D unresolved. The germline gives CDR1 SGHNT, CDR2 YYREEE (reference sequence). V lost 0 bases and J lost 4, with 7 bases in between. This CDR3 comprises 13 residues. The DNA for the CDR3 is TGTGCCAGCAGCTTGGGCGGACCCTATGGCTACACCTTC. This translates into CASSLGGPYGYTF.

This clonotype has a count of ten or more. This chain joins TRBV29-1 and TRBJ1-1; 9 positions match TRBD1. The CDR3 extends over 16 amino acids. The J segment lost 1 base and the V segment lost 5 bases, leaving 11 bases of the junction unmatched. CDR1 is SQVTM, CDR2 ANQGSEA, per germline. The CDR3 spells CSVIFNRGLGNTEAFF. CDR3 sequence (DNA): TGCAGCGTTATCTTTAACAGGGGGCTCGGGAACACTGAAGCTTTCTTT.

This clonotype was recorded at least ten times. This chain links TRBV5-5 with TRBJ2-3, with D possibly matching TRBD1 (6 bases). Germline V lookup: CDR1 SGHKS, CDR2 YYEKEE (reference sequence). CDR3 length: 14 residues. V shed 0 bases and J shed 2 bases, with 7 bases lying between them. This CDR3 is CASSLGTATDTQYF. The CDR3 region has the DNA TGTGCCAGCAGCTTGGGGACAGCCACAGATACGCAGTATTTT.

To note about this clonotype: This clone may be a read error of a much larger clone one base away. The J gene is TRBJ1-6, the V gene TRBV27, with D possibly TRBD1 on 6 matching bases. Germline V lookup: CDR1 MNHEY, CDR2 SMNVEV (reference sequence). The CDR3 length is 15 residues. The CDR3 region is CASSYGRTVNSPPHF. CDR3 DNA sequence: TGTGCCAGCAGTTATGGTCGGACAGTGAATTCACCCCCCCACTTT.

The gene calls are TRBV10-3 and TRBJ2-7; the D call may be TRBD1 or TRBD2 (6 bases each). Deletions cut 0 bases from V and 4 bases from J, with 13 bases between. CDR1 is ENHRY, CDR2 SYGVKD, per germline. CDR3 size: 15 residues. CDR3 bases: TGTGCCATCAGTGAGTCGGGGGGCAGGGAATACGAGCAGTACTTC. Amino acids: CAISESGGREYEQYF.

Ten or more counts support this clonotype. The chain carries TRBV7-9 and TRBJ1-2; D unclear. Looked up from germline, CDR1 is SEHNR and CDR2 is FQNEAQ (reference sequence). This CDR3 contains 15 residues. Trimming took 1 base from V and 4 from J, leaving 13 bases between them. The chain's CDR3 is CASSLDLGTSYGYTF. The CDR3 nucleotides are TGTGCCAGCAGCTTAGATCTGGGTACGAGCTATGGCTACACCTTC.

About this clonotype itself: One end of the junction varies from germline; a read error may be responsible. This chain joins TRBV20-1 and TRBJ2-6; D is uncertain. In germline, CDR1 is DFQATT, CDR2 SNEGSKA (reference sequence). CDR3 length equals 12 residues. In nucleotides, the CDR3 is TGCGGTGCCTCCCCTGGGGCCAACGTCCTGACTTTC. Translation gives CGASPGANVLTF.

This clonotype has a handful of counts. The rearrangement uses TRBV20-1 and TRBJ2-5; 9 nucleotides agree with TRBD2. Germline V gives CDR1 DFQATT, CDR2 SNEGSKA (reference sequence). With V trimmed by 6 bases and J by 5 bases, 13 bases remained unmatched. This CDR3 is 15 amino acids long. CDR3 residues: CSAKSGGPLGETQYF. CDR3 nucleotide sequence: TGCAGTGCCAAGAGCGGGGGGCCTTTAGGGGAGACCCAGTACTTC.